The clone carrying this TCR beta chain was seen only once. TCRdb recomputed clones from the PCR reads via MiXCR. The table has 30,000 to 40,000 clones, 15% to 20% seen once. The sample originates from a study of metastatic and nonmetastatic thyroid tumors. The entire patient cohort was treatment-naive prior to thyroid surgery. Germline-derived CDR1 and CDR2 are SEHNR and FQNEAQ (reference sequence). This CDR3 contains 15 residues. V shed 1 base, J shed 7 bases, and the junction held 6 bases outside the gene matches. The rearrangement uses TRBV7-9 and TRBJ2-7; 11 nucleotides line up with TRBD1. Sequencing was carried out using blood. This TCR derives from a female donor with papillary thyroid cancer or a benign thyroid nodule (not recorded which). Some clones in this sample may be carry-over from other donors' samples. For the CDR3, the DNA is TGTGCCAGCAGCTTAGGGGACAGGGGGAGGTATGAGCAGTACTTC. Translation gives CASSLGDRGRYEQYF.